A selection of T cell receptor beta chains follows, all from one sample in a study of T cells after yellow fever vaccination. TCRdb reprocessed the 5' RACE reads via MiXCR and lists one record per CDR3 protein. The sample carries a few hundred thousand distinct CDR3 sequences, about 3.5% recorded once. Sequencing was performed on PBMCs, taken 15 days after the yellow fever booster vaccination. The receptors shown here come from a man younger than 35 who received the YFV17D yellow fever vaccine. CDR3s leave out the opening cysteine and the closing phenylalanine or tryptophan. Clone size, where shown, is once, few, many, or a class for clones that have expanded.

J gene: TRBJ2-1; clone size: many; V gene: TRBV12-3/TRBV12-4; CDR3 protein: ASRSGTGAYNEQF
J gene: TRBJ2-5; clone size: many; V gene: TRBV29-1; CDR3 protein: SVDPVQETQY
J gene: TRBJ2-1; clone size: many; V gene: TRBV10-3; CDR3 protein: AISRAGVSEQF
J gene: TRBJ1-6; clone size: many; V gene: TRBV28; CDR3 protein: ASRPGQSRGPLH
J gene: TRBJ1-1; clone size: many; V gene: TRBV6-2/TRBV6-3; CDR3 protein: ASRGTGQVGPEAF
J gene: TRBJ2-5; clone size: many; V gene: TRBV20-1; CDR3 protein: SVRPQRQETQY
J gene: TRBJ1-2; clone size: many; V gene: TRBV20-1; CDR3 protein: SATQDRLNYGYT
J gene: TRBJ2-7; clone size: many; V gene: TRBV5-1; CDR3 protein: ASSLAGQAYEQY
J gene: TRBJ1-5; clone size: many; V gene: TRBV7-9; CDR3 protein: ASSSTSGQPVQPQH
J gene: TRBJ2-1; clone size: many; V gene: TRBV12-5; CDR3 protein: ASGLTGTGEDEQF
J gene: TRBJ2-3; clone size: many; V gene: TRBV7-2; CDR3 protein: ASSYLAGTSGGGDTQY
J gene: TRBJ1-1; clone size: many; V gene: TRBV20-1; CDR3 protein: SARGVVSTEAF
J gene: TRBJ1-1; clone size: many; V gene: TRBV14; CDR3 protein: ASSQSTEAF
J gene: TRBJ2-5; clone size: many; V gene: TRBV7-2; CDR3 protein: ASSPLPVQETQY
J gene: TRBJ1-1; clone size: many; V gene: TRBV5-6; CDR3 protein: ASSLVTLGLLGAF
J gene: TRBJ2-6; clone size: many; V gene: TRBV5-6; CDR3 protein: ASSIRDRDVLT
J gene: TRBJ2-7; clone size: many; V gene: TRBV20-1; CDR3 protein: SASPPNRYEQY
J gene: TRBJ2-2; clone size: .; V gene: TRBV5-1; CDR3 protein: ASSEGLAGARELF
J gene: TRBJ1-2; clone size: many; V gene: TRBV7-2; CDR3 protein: ASSSGTGHYGYT
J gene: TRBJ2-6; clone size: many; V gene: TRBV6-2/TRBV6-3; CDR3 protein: ASSYHSSGPGANVLT
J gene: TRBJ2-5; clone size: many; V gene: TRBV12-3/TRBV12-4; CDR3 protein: ASSEGTQY
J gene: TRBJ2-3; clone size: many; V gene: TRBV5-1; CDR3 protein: ASSLEHQIGTQY
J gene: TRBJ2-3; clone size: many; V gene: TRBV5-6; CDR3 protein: ASSSETVWRRGGLVSNTQY
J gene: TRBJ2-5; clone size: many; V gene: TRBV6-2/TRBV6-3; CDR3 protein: ASSYRQPGETQY
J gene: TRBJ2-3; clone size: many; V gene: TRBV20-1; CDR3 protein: SARVASGGTDTQY
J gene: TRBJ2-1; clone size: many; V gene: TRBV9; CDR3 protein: ASSRAARTSGGTMGNEQF
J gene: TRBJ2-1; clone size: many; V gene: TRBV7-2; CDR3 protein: ASSLSSGGSYNEQF
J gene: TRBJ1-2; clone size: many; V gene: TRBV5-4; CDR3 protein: ASSLAGGSSYGYT
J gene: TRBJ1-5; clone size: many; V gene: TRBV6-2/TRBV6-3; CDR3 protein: ASSSPARGILYSGNQPQH
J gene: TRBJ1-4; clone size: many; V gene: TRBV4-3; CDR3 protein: ASSRYRGRGANEKLF
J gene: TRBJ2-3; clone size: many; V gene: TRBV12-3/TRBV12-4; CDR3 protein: ASSYPRVDTQY
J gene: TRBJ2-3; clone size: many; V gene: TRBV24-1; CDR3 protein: ATGDGLTDTQY
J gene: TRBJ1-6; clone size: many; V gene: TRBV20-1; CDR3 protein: SARVSGGVDSPLH
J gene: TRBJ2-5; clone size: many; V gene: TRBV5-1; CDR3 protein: ASSYPASWETQY
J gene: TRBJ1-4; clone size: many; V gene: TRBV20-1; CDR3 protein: SASQGRNEKLF
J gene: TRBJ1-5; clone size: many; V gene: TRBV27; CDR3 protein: ASSLSVSNQPQH
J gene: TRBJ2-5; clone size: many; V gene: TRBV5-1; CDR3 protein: ASAALWTGTHTSETQY
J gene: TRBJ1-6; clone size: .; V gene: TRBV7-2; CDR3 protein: ASSVRGPDGSSYNSPLH
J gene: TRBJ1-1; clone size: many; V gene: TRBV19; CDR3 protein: ASSPQGPTEPF
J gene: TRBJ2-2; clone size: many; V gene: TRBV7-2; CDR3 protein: ASSLWAGVPNTGELF
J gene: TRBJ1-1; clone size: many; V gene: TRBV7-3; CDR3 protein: ASSQSSLNTEAF
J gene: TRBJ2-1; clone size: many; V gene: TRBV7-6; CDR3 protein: ASSFATYNEQF
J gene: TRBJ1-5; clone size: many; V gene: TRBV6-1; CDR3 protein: ASEANLGQPQH
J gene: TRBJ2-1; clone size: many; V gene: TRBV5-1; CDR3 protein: ASSLVASGGAHEQF
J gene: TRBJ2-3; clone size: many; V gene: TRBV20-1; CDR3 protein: SASDASSTDTQY
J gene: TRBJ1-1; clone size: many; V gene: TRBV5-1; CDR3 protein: ASSLNSEAF
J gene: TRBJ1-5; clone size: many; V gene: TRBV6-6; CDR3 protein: ASKPSGGGVKPQH
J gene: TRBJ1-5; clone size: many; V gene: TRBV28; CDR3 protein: ASSFSRGGQPQH
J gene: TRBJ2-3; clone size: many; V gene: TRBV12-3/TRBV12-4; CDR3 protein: ASSFGWSTDTQY